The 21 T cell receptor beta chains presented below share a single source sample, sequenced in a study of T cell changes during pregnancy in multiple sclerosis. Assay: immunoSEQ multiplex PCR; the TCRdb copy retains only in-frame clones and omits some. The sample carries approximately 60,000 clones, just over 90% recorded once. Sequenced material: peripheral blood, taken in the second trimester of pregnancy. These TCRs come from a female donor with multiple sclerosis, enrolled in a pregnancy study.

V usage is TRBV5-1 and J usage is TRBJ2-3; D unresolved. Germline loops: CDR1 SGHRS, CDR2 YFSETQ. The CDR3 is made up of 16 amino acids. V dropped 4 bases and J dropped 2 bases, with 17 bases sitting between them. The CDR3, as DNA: TGCGCCAGCAGCCCAGGTCCCTCCGGCTCCACAGATACGCAGTATTTT. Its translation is CASSPGPSGSTDTQYF.

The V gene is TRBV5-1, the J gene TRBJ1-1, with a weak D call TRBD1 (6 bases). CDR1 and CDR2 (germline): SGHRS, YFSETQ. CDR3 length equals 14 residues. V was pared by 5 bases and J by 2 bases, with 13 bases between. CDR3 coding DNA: TGCGCCAGCAGTAATGGACAGCCAAACACTGAAGCTTTCTTT. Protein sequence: CASSNGQPNTEAFF.

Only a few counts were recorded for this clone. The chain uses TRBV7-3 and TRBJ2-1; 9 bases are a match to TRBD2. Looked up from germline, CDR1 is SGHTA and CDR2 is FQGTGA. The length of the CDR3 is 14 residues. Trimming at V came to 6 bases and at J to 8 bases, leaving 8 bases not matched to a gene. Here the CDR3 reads CASSYSGGVDEQFF. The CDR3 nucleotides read TGTGCCAGCAGTTATAGCGGGGGTGTGGATGAGCAGTTCTTC. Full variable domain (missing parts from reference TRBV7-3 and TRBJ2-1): GAGVSQTPSNKVTEKGKYVELRCDPISGHTALYWYRQSLGQGPEFLIYFQGTGAADDSGLPNDRFFAVRPEGSVSTLKIQRTERGDSAVYLCASSYSGGVDEQFFGPGTRLTVL.

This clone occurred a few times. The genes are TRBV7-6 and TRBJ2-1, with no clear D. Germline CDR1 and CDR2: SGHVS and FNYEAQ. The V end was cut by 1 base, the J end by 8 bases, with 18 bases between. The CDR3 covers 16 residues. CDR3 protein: CASSLGGGRPLDEQFF. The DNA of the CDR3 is TGTGCCAGCAGCTTAGGAGGTGGTAGGCCCCTTGATGAGCAGTTCTTC.

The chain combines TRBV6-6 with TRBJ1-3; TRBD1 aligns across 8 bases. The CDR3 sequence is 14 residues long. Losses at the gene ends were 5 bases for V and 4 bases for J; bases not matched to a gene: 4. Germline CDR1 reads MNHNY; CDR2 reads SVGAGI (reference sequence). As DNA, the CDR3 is TGTGCCAGCAGTCTGGACAGGGAAGGAAACACCATATATTTT. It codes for CASSLDREGNTIYF.

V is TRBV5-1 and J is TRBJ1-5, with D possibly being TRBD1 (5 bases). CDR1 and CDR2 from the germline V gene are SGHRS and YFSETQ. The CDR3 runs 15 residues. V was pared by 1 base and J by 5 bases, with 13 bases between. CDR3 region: CASSLSGYMDQPQHF. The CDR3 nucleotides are TGCGCCAGCAGCTTGTCAGGGTATATGGATCAGCCCCAGCATTTT. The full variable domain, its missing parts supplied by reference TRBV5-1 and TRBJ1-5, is KAGVTQTPRYLIKTRGQQVTLSCSPISGHRSVSWYQQTPGQGLQFLFEYFSETQRNKGNFPGRFSGRQFSNSRSEMNVSTLELGDSALYLCASSLSGYMDQPQHFGDGTRLSIL.

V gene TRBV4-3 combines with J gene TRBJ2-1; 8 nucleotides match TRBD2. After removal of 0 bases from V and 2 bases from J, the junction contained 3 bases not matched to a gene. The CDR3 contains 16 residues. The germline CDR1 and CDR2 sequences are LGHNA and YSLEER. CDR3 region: CASSQEGAGAYNEQFF. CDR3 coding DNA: TGCGCCAGCAGCCAAGAAGGAGCGGGGGCCTACAATGAGCAGTTCTTC.

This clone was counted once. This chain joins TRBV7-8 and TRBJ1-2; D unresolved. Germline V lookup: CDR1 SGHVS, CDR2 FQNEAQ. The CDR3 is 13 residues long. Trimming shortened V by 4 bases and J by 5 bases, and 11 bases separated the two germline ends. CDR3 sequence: CASSSLGRYGYTF. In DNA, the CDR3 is TGTGCCAGCAGCTCACTAGGACGTTATGGCTACACCTTC.

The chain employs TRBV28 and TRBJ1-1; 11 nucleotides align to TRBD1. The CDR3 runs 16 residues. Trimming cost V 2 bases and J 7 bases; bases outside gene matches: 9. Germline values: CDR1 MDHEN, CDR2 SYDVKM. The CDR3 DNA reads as TGTGCCAGCAGTTTAGGGACCCGGGACAGGGGGGATGAAGCTTTCTTT. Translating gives CASSLGTRDRGDEAFF.

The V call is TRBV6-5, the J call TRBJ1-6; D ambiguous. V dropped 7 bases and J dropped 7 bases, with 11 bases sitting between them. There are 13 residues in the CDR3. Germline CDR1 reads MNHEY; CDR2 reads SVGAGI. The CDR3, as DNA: TGTGCCAGCAAAGGACTACCCAATTCACCCCTCCACTTT. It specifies CASKGLPNSPLHF.

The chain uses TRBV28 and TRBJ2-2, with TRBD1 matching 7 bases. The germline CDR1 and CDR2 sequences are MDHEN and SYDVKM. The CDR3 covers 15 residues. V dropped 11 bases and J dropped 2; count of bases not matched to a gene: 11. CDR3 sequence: CASQRGTVNTGELFF. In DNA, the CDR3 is TGTGCCTCCCAGAGGGGGACAGTAAACACCGGGGAGCTGTTTTTT.

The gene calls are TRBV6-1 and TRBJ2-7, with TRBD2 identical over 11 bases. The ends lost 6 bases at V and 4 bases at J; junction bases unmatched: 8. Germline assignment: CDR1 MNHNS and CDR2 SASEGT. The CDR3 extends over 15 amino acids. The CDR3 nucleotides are TGTGCCAGCAGCGGGGTAGCGGGGGGGTCATACGAGCAGTACTTC. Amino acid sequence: CASSGVAGGSYEQYF.

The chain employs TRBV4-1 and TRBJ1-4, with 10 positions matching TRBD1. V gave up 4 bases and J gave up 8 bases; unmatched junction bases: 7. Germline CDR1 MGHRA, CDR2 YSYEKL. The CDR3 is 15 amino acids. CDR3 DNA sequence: TGCGCCAGCAGCCTTTGGACAGGGGGTGACGAAAAACTGTTTTTT. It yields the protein CASSLWTGGDEKLFF.

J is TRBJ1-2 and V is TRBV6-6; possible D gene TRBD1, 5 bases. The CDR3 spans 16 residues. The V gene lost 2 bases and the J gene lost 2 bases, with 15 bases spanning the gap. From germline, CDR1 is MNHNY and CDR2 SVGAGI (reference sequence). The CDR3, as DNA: TGTGCCAGCAGTTACACTCACAGGTCAGCGAACTATGGCTACACCTTC. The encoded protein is CASSYTHRSANYGYTF.

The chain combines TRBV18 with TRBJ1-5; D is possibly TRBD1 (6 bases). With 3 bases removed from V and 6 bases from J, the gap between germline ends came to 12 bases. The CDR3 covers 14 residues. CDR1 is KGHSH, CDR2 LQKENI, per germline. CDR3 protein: CASSPTGGPQPQHF. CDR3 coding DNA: TGTGCCAGCTCACCGACGGGGGGGCCTCAGCCCCAGCATTTT.

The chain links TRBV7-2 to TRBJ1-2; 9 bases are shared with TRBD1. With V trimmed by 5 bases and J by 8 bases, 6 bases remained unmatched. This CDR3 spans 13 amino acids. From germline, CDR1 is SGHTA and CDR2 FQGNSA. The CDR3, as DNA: TGTGCCAGCAGCCAGGGACAGGGAGCCGGCTACACCTTC. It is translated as CASSQGQGAGYTF.

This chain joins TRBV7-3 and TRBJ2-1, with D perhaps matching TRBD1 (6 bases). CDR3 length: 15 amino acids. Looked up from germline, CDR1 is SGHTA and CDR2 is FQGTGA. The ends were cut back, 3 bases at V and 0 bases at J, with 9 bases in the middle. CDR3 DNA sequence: TGTGCCAGCAGCTTGGGGGCCAGCTCCTACAATGAGCAGTTCTTC. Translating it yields CASSLGASSYNEQFF. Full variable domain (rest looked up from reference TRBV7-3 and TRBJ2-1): GAGVSQTPSNKVTEKGKYVELRCDPISGHTALYWYRQSLGQGPEFLIYFQGTGAADDSGLPNDRFFAVRPEGSVSTLKIQRTERGDSAVYLCASSLGASSYNEQFFGPGTRLTVL.

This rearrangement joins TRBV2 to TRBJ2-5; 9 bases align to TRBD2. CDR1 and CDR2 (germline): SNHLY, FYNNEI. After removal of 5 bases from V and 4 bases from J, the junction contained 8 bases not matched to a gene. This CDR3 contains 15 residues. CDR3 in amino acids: CASSSTAGGAETQYF. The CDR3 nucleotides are TGTGCCAGCAGTTCGACAGCGGGGGGTGCAGAGACCCAGTACTTC.

In DNA form, the CDR3 reads TGCGCCAGCAGCTTGAGGCGACAGGGCCGGGGGGAGACCCAGTACTTC. It codes for CASSLRRQGRGETQYF. This chain connects TRBV5-1 to TRBJ2-5, with D possibly matching TRBD1 (7 bases). Germline values: CDR1 SGHRS, CDR2 YFSETQ. The CDR3 sequence is 16 residues long. V was trimmed by 1 base and J by 5 bases, leaving 18 bases between them.

Written as DNA, the CDR3 is TGTGCCAGTAGTGCTCAGACGGGATCCACTGAAGCTTTCTTT. It is translated as CASSAQTGSTEAFF. This chain uses TRBV19 with TRBJ1-1; D gene ambiguous. The V and J ends lost 5 bases and 4 bases respectively, with 14 bases between them. Germline assignment: CDR1 LNHDA and CDR2 SQIVND (reference sequence). This CDR3 comprises 14 residues.

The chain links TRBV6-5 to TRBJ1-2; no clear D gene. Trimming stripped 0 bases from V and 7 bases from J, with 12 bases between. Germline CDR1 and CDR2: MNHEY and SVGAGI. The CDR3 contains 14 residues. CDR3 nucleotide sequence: TGTGCCAGCAGTTACTCGACTCGGGGATTTGGCTACACCTTC. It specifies CASSYSTRGFGYTF.